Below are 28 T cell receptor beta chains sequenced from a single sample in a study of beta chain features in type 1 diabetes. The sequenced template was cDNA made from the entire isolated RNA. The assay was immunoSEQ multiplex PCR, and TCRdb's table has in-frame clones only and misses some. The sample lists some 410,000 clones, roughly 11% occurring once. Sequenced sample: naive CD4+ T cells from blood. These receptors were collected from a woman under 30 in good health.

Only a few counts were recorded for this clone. CDR3 in DNA: TGTGCCACCTCCGGGGATTCACCCCTCCACTTT. This encodes CATSGDSPLHF. V gene TRBV15 combines with J gene TRBJ1-6, with unresolved D. Germline V lookup: CDR1 LNHNV, CDR2 YYDKDF (reference sequence). Trimming left V 8 bases short and J 8 bases short, with 7 bases between. This CDR3 has 11 residues. Based on the CDR3 plus reference TRBV15 and TRBJ1-6, the full variable domain is DAMVIQNPRYQVTQFGKPVTLSCSQTLNHNVMYWYQQKSSQAPKLLFHYYDKDFNNEADTPDNFQSRRPNTSFCFLDIRSPGLGDTAMYLCATSGDSPLHFGNGTRLTVT.

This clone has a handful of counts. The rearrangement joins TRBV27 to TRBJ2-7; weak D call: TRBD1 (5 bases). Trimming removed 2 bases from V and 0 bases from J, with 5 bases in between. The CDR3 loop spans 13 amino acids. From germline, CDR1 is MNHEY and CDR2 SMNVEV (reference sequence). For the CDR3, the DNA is TGTGCCAGCAGTTTACAGGGCTCCTACGAGCAGTACTTC. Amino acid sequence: CASSLQGSYEQYF.

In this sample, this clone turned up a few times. This chain's CDR3 is CASSLAHGAGGDEQFF. The DNA of the CDR3 is TGTGCCAGCAGCTTAGCGCATGGGGCGGGAGGGGATGAGCAGTTCTTC. The chain joins TRBV7-6 to TRBJ2-1; 9 bases are shared with TRBD2. This CDR3 has 16 residues. The junction had 8 bases not matched to a gene; V was cut back by 0 bases and J by 8 bases. Germline CDR1 and CDR2: SGHVS and FNYEAQ.

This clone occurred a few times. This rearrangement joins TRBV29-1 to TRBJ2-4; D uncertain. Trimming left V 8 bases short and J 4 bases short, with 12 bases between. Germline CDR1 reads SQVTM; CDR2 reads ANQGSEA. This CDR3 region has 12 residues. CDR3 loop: CSSQTTKNIQYF. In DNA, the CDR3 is TGCAGCTCCCAGACGACAAAAAACATTCAGTACTTC.

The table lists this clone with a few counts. The CDR3 DNA reads as TGTGCCAGTAGTGACAGGGAGGGAGACGAGCAGTACTTC. It translates to CASSDREGDEQYF. The chain is built from TRBV19 and TRBJ2-7; D possibly uses TRBD1 or TRBD2 (7 bases each). Trimming pared 5 bases from V and 5 bases from J, leaving 13 bases between. Germline CDR1 is LNHDA and CDR2 is SQIVND (reference sequence). There are 13 residues in the CDR3.

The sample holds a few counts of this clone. The CDR3 reads CASSPIKGATRRDTQYF. CDR3 coding DNA: TGCGCCAGCAGCCCCATAAAGGGGGCTACGAGAAGGGATACGCAGTATTTT. The V and J genes are TRBV4-1 and TRBJ2-3; 7 bases fit TRBD1. Germline CDR1 MGHRA, CDR2 YSYEKL. V was pared by 4 bases and J by 6 bases, with 16 bases of the junction left unmatched. The CDR3 spans 17 residues.

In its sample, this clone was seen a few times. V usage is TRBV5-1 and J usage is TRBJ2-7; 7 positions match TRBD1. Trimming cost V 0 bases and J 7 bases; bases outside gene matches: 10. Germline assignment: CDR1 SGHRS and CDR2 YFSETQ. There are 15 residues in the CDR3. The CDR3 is CASSLGRQGPREQYF. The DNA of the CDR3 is TGCGCCAGCAGCTTGGGGAGACAGGGTCCGCGGGAGCAGTACTTC.

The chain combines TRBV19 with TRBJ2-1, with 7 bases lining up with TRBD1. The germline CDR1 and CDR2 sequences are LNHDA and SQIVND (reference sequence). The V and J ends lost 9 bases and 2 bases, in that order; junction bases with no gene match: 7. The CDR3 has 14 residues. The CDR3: CASQNRGPYNEQFF. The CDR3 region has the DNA TGTGCCAGCCAAAACAGGGGACCCTACAATGAGCAGTTCTTC. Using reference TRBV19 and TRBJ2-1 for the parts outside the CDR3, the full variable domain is DGGITQSPKYLFRKEGQNVTLSCEQNLNHDAMYWYRQDPGQGLRLIYYSQIVNDFQKGDIAEGYSVSREKKESFPLTVTSAQKNPTAFYLCASQNRGPYNEQFFGPGTRLTVL.

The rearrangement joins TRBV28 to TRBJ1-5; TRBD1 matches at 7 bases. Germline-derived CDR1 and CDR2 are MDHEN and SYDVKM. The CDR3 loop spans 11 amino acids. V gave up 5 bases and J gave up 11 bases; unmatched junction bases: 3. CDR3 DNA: TGTGCCAGCAGTACAGGACAGGCCCAGCATTTT. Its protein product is CASSTGQAQHF.

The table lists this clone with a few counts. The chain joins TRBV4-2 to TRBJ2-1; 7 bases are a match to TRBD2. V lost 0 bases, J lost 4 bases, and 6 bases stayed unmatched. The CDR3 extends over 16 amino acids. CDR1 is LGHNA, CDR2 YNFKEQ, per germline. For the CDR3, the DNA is TGTGCCAGCAGCCAAGATCCCCTAGCGGCGTACAATGAGCAGTTCTTC. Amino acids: CASSQDPLAAYNEQFF.

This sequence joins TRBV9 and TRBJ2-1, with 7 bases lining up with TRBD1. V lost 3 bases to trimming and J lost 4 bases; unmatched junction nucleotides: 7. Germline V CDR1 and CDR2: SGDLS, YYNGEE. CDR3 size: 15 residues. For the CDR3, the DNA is TGTGCCAGCAGCGCAACAGGGGCGGTATACAATGAGCAGTTCTTC. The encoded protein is CASSATGAVYNEQFF.

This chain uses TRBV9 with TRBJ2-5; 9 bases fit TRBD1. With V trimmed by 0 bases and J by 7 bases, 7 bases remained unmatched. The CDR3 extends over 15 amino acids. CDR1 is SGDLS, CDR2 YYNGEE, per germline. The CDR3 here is CASSVAGQGFGTQYF. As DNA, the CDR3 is TGTGCCAGCAGCGTAGCGGGACAGGGATTTGGGACCCAGTACTTC.

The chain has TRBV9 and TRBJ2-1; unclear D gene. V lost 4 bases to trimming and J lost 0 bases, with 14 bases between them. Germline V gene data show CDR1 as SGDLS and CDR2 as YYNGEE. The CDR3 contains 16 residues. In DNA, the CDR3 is TGTGCCAGCAGCCCCCGGACCCTAAGCTCCTACAATGAGCAGTTCTTC. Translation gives CASSPRTLSSYNEQFF.

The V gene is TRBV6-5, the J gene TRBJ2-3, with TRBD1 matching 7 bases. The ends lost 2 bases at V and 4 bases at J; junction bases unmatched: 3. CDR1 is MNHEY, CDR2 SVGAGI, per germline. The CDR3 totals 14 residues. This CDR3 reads CASSYGTVADTQYF. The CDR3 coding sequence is TGTGCCAGCAGTTACGGGACAGTGGCAGATACGCAGTATTTT.

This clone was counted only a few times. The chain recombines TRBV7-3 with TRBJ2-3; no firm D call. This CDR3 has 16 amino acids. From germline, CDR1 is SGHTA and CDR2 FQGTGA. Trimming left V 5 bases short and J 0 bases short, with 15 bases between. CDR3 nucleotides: TGTGCCAGCAGCCCCGCTGCGCTAACTAGCACAGATACGCAGTATTTT. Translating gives CASSPAALTSTDTQYF.

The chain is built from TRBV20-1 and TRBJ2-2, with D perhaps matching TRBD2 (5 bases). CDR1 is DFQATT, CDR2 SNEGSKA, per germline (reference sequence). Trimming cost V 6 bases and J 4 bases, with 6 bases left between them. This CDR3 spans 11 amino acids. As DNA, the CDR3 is TGCAGTGCCGGGGTCACCGGGGAGCTGTTTTTT. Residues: CSAGVTGELFF.

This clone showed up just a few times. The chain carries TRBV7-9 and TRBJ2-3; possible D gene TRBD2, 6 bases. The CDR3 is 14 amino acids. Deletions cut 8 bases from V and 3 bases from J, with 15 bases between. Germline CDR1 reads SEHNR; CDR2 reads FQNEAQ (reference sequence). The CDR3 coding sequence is TGTGCCAGCGCATCCGGGCTAGCGACAGATACGCAGTATTTT. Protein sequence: CASASGLATDTQYF.

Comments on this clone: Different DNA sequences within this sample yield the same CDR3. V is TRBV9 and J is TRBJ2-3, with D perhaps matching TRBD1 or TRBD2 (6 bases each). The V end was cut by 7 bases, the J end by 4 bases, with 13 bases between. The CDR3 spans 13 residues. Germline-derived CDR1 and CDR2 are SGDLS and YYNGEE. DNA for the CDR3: TGTGCCAGCTCGCCCGGGGGCGCAGATACGCAGTATTTT. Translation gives CASSPGGADTQYF.

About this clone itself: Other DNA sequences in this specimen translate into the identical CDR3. The CDR3, as DNA: TGCGCCAGCAGCTTGGGTCAGGCAAATGAGCAGTTCTTC. Translation gives CASSLGQANEQFF. The V gene is TRBV5-1, the J gene TRBJ2-1; no reliable D call. Germline V gives CDR1 SGHRS, CDR2 YFSETQ. The CDR3 sequence is 13 residues long. The V gene lost 0 bases and the J gene lost 7 bases, with 8 bases spanning the gap.

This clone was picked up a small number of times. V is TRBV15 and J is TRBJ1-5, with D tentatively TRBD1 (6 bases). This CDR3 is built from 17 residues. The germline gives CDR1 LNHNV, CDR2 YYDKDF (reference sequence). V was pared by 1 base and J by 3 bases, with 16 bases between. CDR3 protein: CATSRVGPTGINQPQHF. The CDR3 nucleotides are TGTGCCACCAGCAGAGTTGGGCCGACAGGTATCAATCAGCCCCAGCATTTT. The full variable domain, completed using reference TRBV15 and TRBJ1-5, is DAMVIQNPRYQVTQFGKPVTLSCSQTLNHNVMYWYQQKSSQAPKLLFHYYDKDFNNEADTPDNFQSRRPNTSFCFLDIRSPGLGDTAMYLCATSRVGPTGINQPQHFGDGTRLSIL.

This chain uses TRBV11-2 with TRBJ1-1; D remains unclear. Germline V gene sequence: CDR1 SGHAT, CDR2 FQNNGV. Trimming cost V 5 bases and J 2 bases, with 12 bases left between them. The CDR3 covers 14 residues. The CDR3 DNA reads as TGTGCCAGCAGCCGAGGTGGCTTAAACACTGAAGCTTTCTTT. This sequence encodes CASSRGGLNTEAFF.

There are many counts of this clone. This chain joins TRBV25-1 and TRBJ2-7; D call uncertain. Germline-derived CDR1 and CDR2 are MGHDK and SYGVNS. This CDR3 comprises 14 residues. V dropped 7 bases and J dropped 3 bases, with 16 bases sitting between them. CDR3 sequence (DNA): TGTGCCAGCACCCCGGGCGGTGCCAGCTACGAGCAGTACTTC. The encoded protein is CASTPGGASYEQYF.

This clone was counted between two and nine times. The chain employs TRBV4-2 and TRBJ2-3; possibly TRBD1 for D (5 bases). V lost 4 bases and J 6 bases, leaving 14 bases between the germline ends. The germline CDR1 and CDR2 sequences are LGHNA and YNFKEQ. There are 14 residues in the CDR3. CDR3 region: CASSPNLPGDTQYF. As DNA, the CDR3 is TGTGCCAGCAGCCCCAACCTCCCAGGGGATACGCAGTATTTT.

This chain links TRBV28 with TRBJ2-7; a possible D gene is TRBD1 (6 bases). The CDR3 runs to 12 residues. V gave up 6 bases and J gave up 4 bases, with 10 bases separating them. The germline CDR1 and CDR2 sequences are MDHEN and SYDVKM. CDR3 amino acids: CASRQQGYEQYV. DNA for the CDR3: TGTGCCAGCAGGCAACAGGGTTACGAGCAGTACGTC.

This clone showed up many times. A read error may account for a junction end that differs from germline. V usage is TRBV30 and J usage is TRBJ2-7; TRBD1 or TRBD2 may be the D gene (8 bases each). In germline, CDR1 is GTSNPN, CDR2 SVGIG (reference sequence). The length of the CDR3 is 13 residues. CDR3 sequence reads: CAWTGTSPYEQYF. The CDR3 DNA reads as TGTGCTTGGACAGGGACTAGTCCTTACGAGCAGTACTTC.

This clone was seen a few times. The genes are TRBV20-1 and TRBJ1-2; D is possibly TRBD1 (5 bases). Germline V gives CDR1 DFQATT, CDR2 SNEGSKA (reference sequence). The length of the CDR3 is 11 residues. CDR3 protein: CRDTGNYGYTF. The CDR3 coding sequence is TGCAGGGATACAGGTAACTATGGCTACACCTTC.

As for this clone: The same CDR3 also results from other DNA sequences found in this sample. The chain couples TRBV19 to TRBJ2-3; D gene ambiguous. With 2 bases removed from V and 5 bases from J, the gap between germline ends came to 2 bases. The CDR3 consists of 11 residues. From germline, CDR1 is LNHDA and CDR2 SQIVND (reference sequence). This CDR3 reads CASSIRDTQYF. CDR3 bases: TGTGCCAGTAGTATAAGAGATACGCAGTATTTT. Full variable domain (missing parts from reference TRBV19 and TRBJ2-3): DGGITQSPKYLFRKEGQNVTLSCEQNLNHDAMYWYRQDPGQGLRLIYYSQIVNDFQKGDIAEGYSVSREKKESFPLTVTSAQKNPTAFYLCASSIRDTQYFGPGTRLTVL.

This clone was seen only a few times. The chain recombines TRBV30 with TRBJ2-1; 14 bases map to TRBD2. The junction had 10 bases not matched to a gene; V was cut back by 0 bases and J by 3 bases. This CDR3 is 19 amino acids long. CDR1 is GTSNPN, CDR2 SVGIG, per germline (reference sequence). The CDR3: CAWSVLRTSGRRSYNEQFF. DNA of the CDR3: TGTGCCTGGAGTGTACTCAGGACTAGCGGGAGGAGGAGCTACAATGAGCAGTTCTTC.